This TCR beta chain is drawn from a study of T cell responses to AZD1222 COVID-19 vaccine. The study, taken as a whole, reports: Donors, mostly white British, included more females; clonal diversity was possibly underestimated.

Germline loops: CDR1 SNHLY, CDR2 FYNNEI. The ends were cut back, 5 bases at V and 3 bases at J, with 11 bases in the middle. The CDR3 spans 13 residues. For this clone: What it binds is unknown.

TCRdb keeps only in-frame clones here, not all; method: immunoSEQ multiplex PCR. The sample shows 90,000 to 150,000 clones, around 87% of them seen only once. Specimen: peripheral blood, collected on day 0 of AZD1222 vaccination. The gene calls are TRBV2 and TRBJ2-7; D is unclear. This receptor was obtained from an adult in good health. CDR3 coding DNA: TGTGCCAGCAGTTTGGACCAGAGCTACGAGCAGTACTTC. Protein product: CASSLDQSYEQYF.